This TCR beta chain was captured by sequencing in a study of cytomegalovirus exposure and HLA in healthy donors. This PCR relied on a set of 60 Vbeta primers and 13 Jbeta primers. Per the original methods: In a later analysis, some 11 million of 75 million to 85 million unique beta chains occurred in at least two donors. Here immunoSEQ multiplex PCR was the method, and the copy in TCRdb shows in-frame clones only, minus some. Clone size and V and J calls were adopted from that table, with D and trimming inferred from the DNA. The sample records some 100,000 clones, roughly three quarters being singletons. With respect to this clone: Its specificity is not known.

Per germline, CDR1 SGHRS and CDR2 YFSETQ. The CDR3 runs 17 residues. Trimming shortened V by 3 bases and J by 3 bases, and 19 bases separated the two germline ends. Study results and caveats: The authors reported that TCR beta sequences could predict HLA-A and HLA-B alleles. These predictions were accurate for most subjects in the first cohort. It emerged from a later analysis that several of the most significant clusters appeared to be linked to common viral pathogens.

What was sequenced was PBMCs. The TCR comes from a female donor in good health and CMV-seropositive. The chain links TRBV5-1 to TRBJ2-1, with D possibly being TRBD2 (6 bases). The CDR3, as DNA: TGCGCCAGCAGCTCCCGGGGAGGTGGAGGGGACTACAATGAGCAGTTCTTC. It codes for CASSSRGGGGDYNEQFF. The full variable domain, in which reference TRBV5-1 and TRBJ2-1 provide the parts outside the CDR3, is KAGVTQTPRYLIKTRGQQVTLSCSPISGHRSVSWYQQTPGQGLQFLFEYFSETQRNKGNFPGRFSGRQFSNSRSEMNVSTLELGDSALYLCASSSRGGGGDYNEQFFGPGTRLTVL.